What follows are 3 T cell receptor beta chains derived from one specimen sequenced in a study of shared clonotypes between healthy human individuals (dated by TCRdb to about 2020). CD8 naive samples were obtained by positive selection for CCR7 among CD45RO-negative cells, yielding a CD45RA+CCR7+ population from which TemRA cells were excluded. The library was prepared using the immunoSEQ multiplex PCR assay. In its TCRdb copy, this immuneACCESS table keeps in-frame sequences only and misses some clones. Where compared with another copy, unresolved V genes explain less than half of these, and the others have no known cause. This sample holds around 1.9 million clones; 80% to 95% were observed only once. More than 1.5% of the sample rests with the top ten. The sample taken for sequencing was naive CD8+ T cells from PBMCs. Taken with the paper, the label for cell subset or site translates to: CD45RA+CCR7+. The source is a man aged 18 to 29 in good health. Some clones in this sample may be carry-over from other donors' samples.

The V and J genes are TRBV9 and TRBJ2-1; D perhaps matches TRBD2 (6 bases). The CDR3 has 13 amino acids. The ends were cut back, 3 bases at V and 6 bases at J, with 10 bases in the middle. CDR1 is SGDLS, CDR2 YYNGEE, per germline. CDR3 amino acids: CASSGRAINEQFF. CDR3 bases: TGTGCCAGCAGCGGGAGGGCCATCAATGAGCAGTTCTTC. Supplemented by reference TRBV9 and TRBJ2-1, the full variable domain reads DSGVTQTPKHLITATGQRVTLRCSPRSGDLSVYWYQQSLDQGLQFLIQYYNGEERAKGNILERFSAQQFPDLHSELNLSSLELGDSALYFCASSGRAINEQFFGPGTRLTVL.

The chain uses TRBV6-1 and TRBJ1-2, with D perhaps matching TRBD1 (5 bases). The CDR3 consists of 17 residues. Germline-derived CDR1 and CDR2 are MNHNS and SASEGT. The V and J ends lost 2 bases and 0 bases respectively, with 16 bases between them. The CDR3, as DNA: TGTGCCAGCAGTGAAATGGGGATCAGGGTCTCTAACTATGGCTACACCTTC. Translating it yields CASSEMGIRVSNYGYTF.

The genes are TRBV27 and TRBJ2-1; tentatively, D is TRBD2 (6 bases). There are 15 residues in the CDR3. CDR1 MNHEY and CDR2 SMNVEV come from the germline V gene (reference sequence). Trimming removed 1 base from V and 8 bases from J, with 15 bases in between. The CDR3 DNA sequence: TGTGCCAGCAGTTTATTTGCGGGAAGGACTGATGAGCAGTTCTTC. Its translation is CASSLFAGRTDEQFF.